This T cell receptor (beta chain) appears in the sequencing data of a study of control samples from healthy donors and cancer patients. The CDR3 has 15 amino acids. The V and J ends lost 4 bases and 4 bases, in that order; junction bases with no gene match: 5. Germline CDR1 GTSNPN, CDR2 SVGIG (reference sequence). The method was immunoSEQ multiplex PCR; TCRdb's version includes in-frame clones alone and lacks a portion of them. The data hold about 52,000 clones, with over 85% observed a single time. The J gene is TRBJ2-3, the V gene TRBV30; 13 bases are shared with TRBD2. What was sequenced was blood. The sequence was obtained from a man aged 25 to 45 in good health. CDR3 region: CAWNRGLAGSDTQYF. The CDR3, as DNA: TGTGCCTGGAATAGGGGACTAGCGGGATCAGATACGCAGTATTTT.